This is a list of T cell receptor beta chains from one sample in a study of T cell repertoires in cytomegalovirus infection. TCRdb fed the reads into MiXCR, producing one record per CDR3 protein. This table has hundreds of thousands of distinct CDR3 sequences, 24% appearing once. Source material: CD8+ T cells from PBMCs. The receptors were gathered from a human donor in good health (CMV status not recorded). Some clones in this sample may be carry-over from other donors' samples. The CDR3 runs from the conserved cysteine through the conserved F or W. The D gene is left open where the match is weak. Only part of the rows carry a size: once, few, many, or a class if the clone is expanded.

many	TRBJ2-1	-	TRBV7-9	TGTGCCAGCAGAAGTGGAGTAGGGCGTCCCGCCTACAATGAGCAGTTCTTC	CASRSGVGRPAYNEQFF
-	TRBJ2-3	-	TRBV12-3/TRBV12-4	TGTGCCAGCAGTTTGGGGGGGGACATAGATACGCAGTATTTT	CASSLGGDIDTQYF
-	TRBJ2-1	-	TRBV7-3	TGTGCCAGCAGCTTAGAGTTTGCGGGGACCTACAATGAGCAGTTCTTC	CASSLEFAGTYNEQFF
few	TRBJ2-6	-	TRBV2	TGTGCCAGCAGTACCCCGTCTGGGGCCAACGTCCTGACTTTC	CASSTPSGANVLTF
many	TRBJ2-7	-	TRBV12-3/TRBV12-4	TGTGCCAGCAGCAGGGGTCGGTACGAGCAGTACTTC	CASSRGRYEQYF
few	TRBJ1-5	TRBD1	TRBV19	TGTGCCAGTAACTCTGACAGGGCGAATCAGCCCCAGCATTTT	CASNSDRANQPQHF
many	TRBJ2-1	-	TRBV28	TGTGCCAGCAGTTTCTCTGACAATGAGCAGTTCTTC	CASSFSDNEQFF
few	TRBJ1-5	TRBD1	TRBV23-1	TGCGCCAGCTCGTCTCGACAGGGGGTTAATCGAGGCAATCAGCCCCAGCATTTT	CASSSRQGVNRGNQPQHF
many	TRBJ2-1	-	TRBV12-3/TRBV12-4	TGTGCCAGCAGTTTGAGCAACAATGAGCAGTTCTTC	CASSLSNNEQFF
many	TRBJ1-2	-	TRBV7-2	TGTGCCAGCAGCGCCGGGGGGGTTTTCTATGGCTACACCTTC	CASSAGGVFYGYTF
many	TRBJ2-5	-	TRBV7-9	TGTGCCAGCAAGGGGATAGAGACCCAGTACTTC	CASKGIETQYF
-	TRBJ1-2	-	TRBV6-6	TGTGCCAGCAGTTCCGAAGCGACAGGTCTATATGGCTACACCTTC	CASSSEATGLYGYTF
-	TRBJ2-7	TRBD2	TRBV7-9	TGTGCCAGCAGCTTAGTCTTCGGGACTAGGGGCGCCGAGCAGTACTTC	CASSLVFGTRGAEQYF
many	TRBJ1-4	-	TRBV12-3/TRBV12-4	TGTGCCAGCAGTGCGGGGGAAAAACTGTTTTTT	CASSAGEKLFF
many	TRBJ2-6	-	TRBV29-1	TGCAGCGTCCTTTCCCCTGGGGCCAACGTCCTGACTTTC	CSVLSPGANVLTF
few	TRBJ1-1	-	TRBV6-5	TGTGCCACCGCGGCAGGCGACACTGAAGCTTTCTTT	CATAAGDTEAFF
many	TRBJ1-1	-	TRBV6-5	TGTGCCAGCAGGGGTTTGAGGAACACTGAAGCTTTCTTT	CASRGLRNTEAFF
many	TRBJ2-1	TRBD1	TRBV7-8	TGTGCCAGCAGCTTAGCGGCGGACAGGCTTCGTTACAATGAGCAGTTCTTC	CASSLAADRLRYNEQFF